A single sample gave rise to the 9 T cell receptor beta chains below, sequenced in a study of T cell clonality in common variable immunodeficiency. Assay used: immunoSEQ multiplex PCR; TCRdb lists only in-frame clones, some missing. The repertoire shows approximately 75,000 clones, none seen only once; the top ten take about 0.8%. Sequencing was performed on peripheral blood mononuclear cells. The receptors here all came from a person between 18 and 75 years old in good health.

At least ten counts were recorded for this clone. The CDR3 end lies 3 residues beyond the end of the read and is filled in from the germline J gene. The rearrangement joins TRBV20-1 to TRBJ2-1; 7 nucleotides match TRBD2. In germline, CDR1 is DFQATT, CDR2 SNEGSKA (reference sequence). V shed 1 base, J shed 9 bases, and the junction held 9 bases outside the gene matches. The CDR3 contains 14 residues. The CDR3 sequence: CSARGFLAVGEQFF. The part of the CDR3 DNA that was read is TGCAGTGCTAGAGGGTTTCTAGCGGTGGGTGAG.

This clone was seen ten or more times. One junction end disagrees with the germline gene, perhaps due to a read error. Coverage ceases 3 residues before the CDR3 finishes, and the germline J gene fills in the end. J is TRBJ2-7 and V is TRBV4-2, with D tentatively TRBD1 (6 bases). The CDR3 length is 15 residues. The germline CDR1 and CDR2 sequences are LGHNA and YNFKEQ. The covered CDR3 bases are TGCGCCAGCAGCCAAGAGGCCGGGACACCCTACGAG. Translation: CASSQEAGTPYE. Given in full, the CDR3 is CASSQEAGTPYEQYF.

This clone was recorded at least ten times. The CDR3 end lies 3 residues beyond the end of the read and is filled in from the germline J gene. This chain connects TRBV5-1 to TRBJ1-1, with 10 bases matching TRBD1. Germline values: CDR1 SGHRS, CDR2 YFSETQ. With 4 bases clipped from V and 0 bases from J, the junction kept 12 bases outside the gene matches. CDR3 size: 18 residues. CDR3 bases read: TGCGCCAGCAGCCCCCGGGCCGGGACAGGGGTCCTGAACACTGAA. Protein product: CASSPRAGTGVLNTE. The CDR3, in full, reads CASSPRAGTGVLNTEAFF.

This clone has at least ten counts. The sequenced fragment ends 3 residues before the CDR3 boundary, so the rest is inferred from the germline J gene. The J gene is TRBJ2-1, the V gene TRBV7-8; 15 nucleotides match TRBD2. With 5 bases clipped from V and 7 bases from J, the junction kept 12 bases outside the gene matches. Germline V gives CDR1 SGHVS, CDR2 FQNEAQ. This CDR3 has 18 residues. The CDR3 loop is CASSPRTSGRVRSNEQFF. Incomplete CDR3 DNA: TGTGCCAGCAGCCCCCGGACTAGCGGGAGGGTGAGGTCGAATGAG.

This clone was counted ten times or more. The observed sequence ends 3 residues before the CDR3 terminus, with the missing tail filled in from the germline J gene. The J gene is TRBJ2-5, the V gene TRBV7-3; unclear D gene. The CDR3 is made up of 13 amino acids. Looked up from germline, CDR1 is SGHTA and CDR2 is FQGTGA. Trimming shortened V by 1 base and J by 5 bases, and 8 bases separated the two germline ends. The CDR3 spells CASSLKVLETQYF. The sequenced part of the CDR3 DNA is TGTGCCAGCAGCTTAAAGGTTCTGGAGACC.

This clone has a count of ten or more. The junction does not match germline at one end; this may be a read error. Coverage ceases 3 residues before the CDR3 finishes, and the germline J gene fills in the end. The V gene is TRBV7-9, the J gene TRBJ2-7, with TRBD2 matching over 7 bases. CDR3 length equals 13 residues. CDR1 and CDR2 (germline): SEHNR, FQNEAQ (reference sequence). Incomplete CDR3 DNA: TGTTCCAGCAGCCAAGGACTAGCCTACGAG. Protein product: CSSSQGLAYE. The full-length CDR3 reads as CSSSQGLAYEQYF. Drawing the rest from reference TRBV7-9 and TRBJ2-7, the complete variable domain is DTGVSQNPRHKITKRGQNVTFRCDPISEHNRLYWYRQTLGQGPEFLTYFQNEAQLEKSRLLSDRFSAERPKGSFSTLEIQRTEQGDSAMYLCSSSQGLAYEQYFGPGTRLTVT.

This clone was counted many times. Read coverage stops 3 residues before the CDR3 terminus; the germline J gene supplies the remainder. This chain links TRBV18 with TRBJ1-1, with D tentatively TRBD1 (6 bases). Germline V gene data show CDR1 as KGHSH and CDR2 as LQKENI. Trimming removed 6 bases from V and 7 bases from J, with 27 bases in between. This CDR3 has 17 residues. The CDR3 loop reads CASSPQAPGRGGFEAFF. The covered CDR3 bases are TGTGCCAGCTCCCCCCAGGCCCCTGGCAGGGGCGGGTTTGAA.

This clone was seen at least ten times. The sequenced CDR3 bases are TGTGCCAGCTCACCACAGGGGTCTAATGAAAAA. The encoded protein is CASSPQGSNEK. The entire CDR3 reads CASSPQGSNEKLFF. The rearrangement joins TRBV18 to TRBJ1-4; TRBD1 is a possible D gene (5 bases). The CDR3 end is not reached by the read, which stops 3 residues before it; the germline J gene fills it in. Trimming left V 1 base short and J 3 bases short, with 6 bases between. Germline V CDR1 and CDR2: KGHSH, LQKENI. This CDR3 is built from 14 residues.

This clone has ten or more counts. From the germline J gene comes the end of the CDR3, since the read stops 3 residues before it. The chain couples TRBV12-3 or TRBV12-4 to TRBJ1-1, with D tentatively TRBD1 (5 bases). V was cut by 8 bases and J by 5 bases, with 24 bases left in between. This CDR3 spans 16 amino acids. The CDR3 region is CASARRQGVVGTEAFF. The sequenced CDR3 bases are TGTGCCAGCGCCCGGAGGCAGGGCGTGGTGGGTACTGAA.